This passage covers 6 T cell receptor beta chains from one sample sequenced in a study of blood T cell repertoires in COVID-19. TCRdb's copy holds only in-frame clones and misses some; the assay was immunoSEQ multiplex PCR. The sample yields about 240,000 clones, more than 70% seen once. Sequencing was performed on peripheral blood. These receptors were taken from a man aged 80 or over with acute or convalescent COVID-19.

The chain is built from TRBV5-1 and TRBJ2-2, with D possibly matching TRBD2 (5 bases). The germline gives CDR1 SGHRS, CDR2 YFSETQ. There are 15 residues in the CDR3. V was shortened by 6 bases and J by 7 bases, with 19 bases between the two germline ends. Here the CDR3 reads CASTPEVQRHGELFF. The CDR3 bases are TGCGCCAGCACCCCGGAGGTGCAGCGTCACGGGGAGCTGTTTTTT.

This clone was seen a single time. The chain joins TRBV3-1 (or the pseudogene TRBV3-2) to TRBJ1-1, with no clear D. Germline CDR1 and CDR2: LGHDT and YNNKEL (reference sequence). Trimming removed 5 bases at V and 7 bases at J, with 11 bases between. The CDR3 runs to 12 residues. The chain's CDR3 is CASSSDRGEAFF. The CDR3 nucleotides read TGTGCCAGCAGCTCTGATCGAGGTGAAGCTTTCTTT.

This clone was seen only a few times. The chain couples TRBV7-9 to TRBJ1-2; D is perhaps TRBD1 (5 bases). Trimming stripped 4 bases from V and 7 bases from J, with 13 bases between. CDR1 is SEHNR and CDR2 is FQNEAQ in the germline V gene (reference sequence). The CDR3 runs to 13 residues. The DNA of the CDR3 is TGTGCCAGCAGCTCGGACATGCCAATTGGCTACACCTTC. Amino acids: CASSSDMPIGYTF.

This clone showed up just once. V is TRBV2 and J is TRBJ1-4; TRBD1 matches 7 bases. CDR3 length equals 17 residues. V lost 6 bases to trimming and J lost 7 bases; unmatched junction nucleotides: 17. From germline, CDR1 is SNHLY and CDR2 FYNNEI. CDR3: CASRPLLQGNGFEKLFF. The CDR3 DNA reads TGTGCCAGCAGACCATTGTTACAGGGGAACGGGTTTGAAAAACTGTTTTTT.

The V call is TRBV3-1 (or the pseudogene TRBV3-2), the J call TRBJ1-1; 11 bases agree with TRBD1. The CDR3 extends over 13 amino acids. The trim removed 7 bases at V and 4 bases at J, leaving 2 bases unmatched. Germline CDR1 LGHDT, CDR2 YNNKEL (reference sequence). CDR3 DNA sequence: TGTGCCAGCACCGGACAGGGGGCCACTGAAGCTTTCTTT. Protein sequence: CASTGQGATEAFF.

A few counts support this clone. The CDR3 region has the DNA TGTGCCAGCAGTCCGGGACAGGATAGCAATCAGCCCCAGCATTTT. This gives the protein CASSPGQDSNQPQHF. The rearrangement links TRBV28 to TRBJ1-5, with TRBD1 identical over 8 bases. This CDR3 spans 15 amino acids. The J segment lost 0 bases and the V segment lost 5 bases, leaving 3 bases of the junction unmatched. Germline V CDR1 and CDR2: MDHEN, SYDVKM.